A single sample is the source of the 4 T cell receptor beta chains below, sequenced in a study of chemoradiotherapy in HPV16-positive cancers. Only in-frame clones appear in the TCRdb table, and some are missing; sequencing was by immunoSEQ multiplex PCR. The sample lists 25,000 to 35,000 clones, approximately 89% occurring once. The specimen comprised blood, sampled from a patient who underwent chemoradiotherapy. The receptors were gathered from a human donor with HPV-associated anogenital cancer.

This clone is a singleton in its sample. The J gene is TRBJ2-1, the V gene TRBV6-7; no clear D gene. TRBV6-7 is identified as an open reading frame with a role that is uncertain. The germline V and J ends were trimmed by 8 bases and 8 bases, with 16 bases remaining between them. This CDR3 contains 13 residues. The CDR3 protein is CASVRNPWDEQFF. CDR3 in DNA: TGTGCCAGCGTCCGGAATCCGTGGGATGAGCAGTTCTTC.

The rearrangement joins TRBV6-6 to TRBJ1-2, with D uncertain. The CDR3 covers 14 residues. V dropped 0 bases and J dropped 4 bases, with 9 bases sitting between them. Germline V CDR1 and CDR2: MNHNY, SVGAGI (reference sequence). The CDR3 coding sequence is TGTGCCAGCAGTTACTCCGGGGAGACCTATGGCTACACCTTC. It encodes CASSYSGETYGYTF.

The chain has TRBV5-1 and TRBJ2-5, with 16 bases identical to TRBD2. Germline V gene data show CDR1 as SGHRS and CDR2 as YFSETQ. J was trimmed by 5 bases and V by 5 bases; bases with no gene match: 12. The CDR3 is 18 residues long. The CDR3 loop reads CASRRTGTSGGARETQYF. CDR3 bases: TGCGCCAGCAGGCGAACCGGGACTAGCGGGGGGGCCCGGGAGACCCAGTACTTC.

V usage is TRBV19 and J usage is TRBJ2-2, with D maybe TRBD2 (6 bases). CDR1 is LNHDA and CDR2 is SQIVND in the germline V gene (reference sequence). The CDR3 spans 14 residues. Trimming shortened V by 7 bases and J by 1 base, and 10 bases separated the two germline ends. The CDR3 sequence is CASTGDRNTGELFF. For the CDR3, the DNA is TGTGCCAGTACGGGAGATAGGAACACCGGGGAGCTGTTTTTT. Combining the CDR3 with reference TRBV19 and TRBJ2-2 gives the whole variable domain DGGITQSPKYLFRKEGQNVTLSCEQNLNHDAMYWYRQDPGQGLRLIYYSQIVNDFQKGDIAEGYSVSREKKESFPLTVTSAQKNPTAFYLCASTGDRNTGELFFGEGSRLTVL.